These T cell receptor beta chains were read from a single sample in a study of cytomegalovirus exposure and HLA in healthy donors. Produced via immunoSEQ multiplex PCR; TCRdb's table is partial and in-frame only. The table lists under 150,000 clones, 82% of them singletons. Input material: PBMCs. These receptors originate from a woman aged 18-29 years in good health and CMV-seronegative. CDR3s include the opening cysteine and the closing phenylalanine or tryptophan. Each record gives: V gene, J gene, D gene, clone size, CDR3 DNA, CDR3 protein. The D gene is left open where the match is weak. Size is stated for part of the rows, as once, few or many counts, or as a class when the clone is expanded.

v_gene: TRBV19; j_gene: TRBJ2-5; d_gene: TRBD1; abundance: NA; CDR3nt: TGTGCCACCGCTGACAGGGGTCAACGAATCCAAGAGACCCAGTACTTC; CDR3aa: CATADRGQRIQETQYF
v_gene: TRBV7-2; j_gene: TRBJ2-3; d_gene: TRBD2; abundance: NA; CDR3nt: TGTGCCAGCAGCCCGTCGCTAGCGGAGAACACAGATACGCAGTATTTT; CDR3aa: CASSPSLAENTDTQYF
v_gene: TRBV30; j_gene: TRBJ1-5; d_gene: NA; abundance: few; CDR3nt: TGTGCCTGGAGTGTAAGGATTTCGGGGGGGCAGCCCCAGCATTTT; CDR3aa: CAWSVRISGGQPQHF
v_gene: TRBV12-5; j_gene: TRBJ2-1; d_gene: TRBD1; abundance: NA; CDR3nt: TGTGCTAGTGGTTTGGGGACAGGACGCTACAATGAGCAGTTCTTC; CDR3aa: CASGLGTGRYNEQFF
v_gene: TRBV28; j_gene: TRBJ2-3; d_gene: TRBD1; abundance: NA; CDR3nt: TGTGCCAGCAGTTTGGACAGGGGGCCCTCTACTAGCACAGATACGCAGTATTTT; CDR3aa: CASSLDRGPSTSTDTQYF
v_gene: TRBV19; j_gene: TRBJ2-3; d_gene: NA; abundance: NA; CDR3nt: TGTGCCAGTAGTATGTCCAGGGAAGATACGCAGTATTTT; CDR3aa: CASSMSREDTQYF
v_gene: TRBV18; j_gene: TRBJ1-5; d_gene: NA; abundance: NA; CDR3nt: TGTGCCAGCTCACCGTTGGGGGCGCGAAATCAGCCCCAGCATTTT; CDR3aa: CASSPLGARNQPQHF
v_gene: TRBV27; j_gene: TRBJ2-3; d_gene: NA; abundance: NA; CDR3nt: TGTGCCAGCAGTTTCGGGGGTCGCGCAGATACGCAGTATTTT; CDR3aa: CASSFGGRADTQYF
v_gene: TRBV11-2; j_gene: TRBJ2-1; d_gene: NA; abundance: NA; CDR3nt: TGTGCCAGCAGCTTAGGGTCTAGCGCTTACAATGAGCAGTTCTTC; CDR3aa: CASSLGSSAYNEQFF
v_gene: TRBV6-1; j_gene: TRBJ1-5; d_gene: NA; abundance: once; CDR3nt: TGTGCCAGCAGTGAAGTTCGGGTAAGCAATCAGCCCCAGCATTTT; CDR3aa: CASSEVRVSNQPQHF
v_gene: TRBV28; j_gene: TRBJ1-1; d_gene: TRBD1; abundance: few; CDR3nt: TGTGCCAGCAGTTTTTTCGGGACAGGGAACACTGAAGCTTTCTTT; CDR3aa: CASSFFGTGNTEAFF
v_gene: TRBV25-1; j_gene: TRBJ2-7; d_gene: NA; abundance: NA; CDR3nt: TGTGCCAGCAGTTCATACGAGCAGTACTTC; CDR3aa: CASSSYEQYF